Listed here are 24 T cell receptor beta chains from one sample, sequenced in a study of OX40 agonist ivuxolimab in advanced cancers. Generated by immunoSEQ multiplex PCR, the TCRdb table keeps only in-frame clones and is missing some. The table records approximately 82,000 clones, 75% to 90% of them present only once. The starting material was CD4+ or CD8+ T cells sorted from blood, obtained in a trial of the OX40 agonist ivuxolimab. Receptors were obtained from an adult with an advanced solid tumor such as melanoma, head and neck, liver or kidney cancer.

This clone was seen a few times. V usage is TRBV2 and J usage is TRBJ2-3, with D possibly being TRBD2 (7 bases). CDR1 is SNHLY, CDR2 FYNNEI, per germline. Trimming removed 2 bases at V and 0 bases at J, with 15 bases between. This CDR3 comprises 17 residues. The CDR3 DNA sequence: TGTGCCAGCAGTGAATTTGGGGGGGCTACTAGCACAGATACGCAGTATTTT. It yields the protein CASSEFGGATSTDTQYF.

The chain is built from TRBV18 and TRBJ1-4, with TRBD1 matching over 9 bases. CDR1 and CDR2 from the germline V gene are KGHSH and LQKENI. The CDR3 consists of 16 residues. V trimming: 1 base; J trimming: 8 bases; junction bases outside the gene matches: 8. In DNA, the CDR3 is TGTGCCAGCTCACCACTACTGGGACAGGGAAACGAAAAACTGTTTTTT. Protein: CASSPLLGQGNEKLFF.

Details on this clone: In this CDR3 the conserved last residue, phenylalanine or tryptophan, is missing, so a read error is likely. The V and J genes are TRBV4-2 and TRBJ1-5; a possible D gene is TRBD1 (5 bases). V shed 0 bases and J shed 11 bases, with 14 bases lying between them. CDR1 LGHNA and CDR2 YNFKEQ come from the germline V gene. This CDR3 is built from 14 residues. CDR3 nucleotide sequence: TGTGCCAGCAGCCAAGAGACCGGGGCGACGGCCCAGCATCTT. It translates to CASSQETGATAQHL.

The CDR3 nucleotides read TGCAGCGCCGTCGTTAGCGGTAAACGAGGCTACACCTTC. This encodes CSAVVSGKRGYTF. This chain joins TRBV29-1 and TRBJ1-2; D is unclear. V shed 7 bases and J shed 8 bases, with 20 bases lying between them. This CDR3 spans 13 amino acids. CDR1 and CDR2 (germline): SQVTM, ANQGSEA. The full variable domain, rest sourced from reference TRBV29-1 and TRBJ1-2, is SAVISQKPSRDICQRGTSLTIQCQVDSQVTMMFWYRQQPGQSLTLIATANQGSEATYESGFVIDKFPISRPNLTFSTLTVSNMSPEDSSIYLCSAVVSGKRGYTFGSGTRLTVV.

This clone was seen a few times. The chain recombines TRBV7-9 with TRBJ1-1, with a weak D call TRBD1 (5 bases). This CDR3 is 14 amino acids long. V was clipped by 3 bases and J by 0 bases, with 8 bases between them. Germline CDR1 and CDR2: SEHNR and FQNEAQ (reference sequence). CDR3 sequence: CASSFVGVNTEAFF. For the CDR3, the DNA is TGTGCCAGCAGCTTTGTAGGGGTGAACACTGAAGCTTTCTTT.

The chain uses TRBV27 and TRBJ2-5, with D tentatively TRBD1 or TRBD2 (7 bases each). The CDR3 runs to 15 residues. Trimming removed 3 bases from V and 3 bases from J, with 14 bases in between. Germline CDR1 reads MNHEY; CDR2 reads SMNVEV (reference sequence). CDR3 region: CASSFYPGGEETQYF. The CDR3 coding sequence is TGTGCCAGCAGTTTTTATCCAGGGGGGGAAGAGACCCAGTACTTC.

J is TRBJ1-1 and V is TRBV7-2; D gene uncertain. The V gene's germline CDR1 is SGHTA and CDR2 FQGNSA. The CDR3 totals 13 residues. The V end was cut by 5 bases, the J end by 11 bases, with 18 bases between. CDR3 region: CASSLNRDSGAFF. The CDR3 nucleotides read TGTGCCAGCAGCCTAAACCGCGATTCGGGTGCTTTCTTT.

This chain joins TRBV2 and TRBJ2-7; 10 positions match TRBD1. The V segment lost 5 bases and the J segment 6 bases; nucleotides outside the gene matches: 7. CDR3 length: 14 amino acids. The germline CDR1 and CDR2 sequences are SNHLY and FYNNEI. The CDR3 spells CASSSGTGVGEQYF. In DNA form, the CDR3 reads TGTGCCAGCAGTTCCGGGACAGGGGTTGGCGAGCAGTACTTC.

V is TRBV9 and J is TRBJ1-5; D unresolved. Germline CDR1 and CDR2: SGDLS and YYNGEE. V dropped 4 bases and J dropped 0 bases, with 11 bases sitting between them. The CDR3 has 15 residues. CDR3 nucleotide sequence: TGTGCCAGCAGCCCTGGACGCAATAGCAATCAGCCCCAGCATTTT. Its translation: CASSPGRNSNQPQHF. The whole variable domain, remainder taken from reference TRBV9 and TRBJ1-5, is DSGVTQTPKHLITATGQRVTLRCSPRSGDLSVYWYQQSLDQGLQFLIQYYNGEERAKGNILERFSAQQFPDLHSELNLSSLELGDSALYFCASSPGRNSNQPQHFGDGTRLSIL.

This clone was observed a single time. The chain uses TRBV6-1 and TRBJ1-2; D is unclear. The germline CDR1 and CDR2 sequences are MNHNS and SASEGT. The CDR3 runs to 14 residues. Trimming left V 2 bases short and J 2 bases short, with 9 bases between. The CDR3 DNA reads TGTGCCAGCAGTGAAAATGTACAGAACTATGGCTACACCTTC. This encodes CASSENVQNYGYTF.

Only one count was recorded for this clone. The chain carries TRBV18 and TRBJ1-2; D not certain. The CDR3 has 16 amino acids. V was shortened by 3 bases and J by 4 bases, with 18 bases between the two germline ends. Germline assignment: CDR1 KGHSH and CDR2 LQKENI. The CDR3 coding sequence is TGTGCCAGCTCACCCCCGGGCGACGGGATCTTCTATGGCTACACCTTC. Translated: CASSPPGDGIFYGYTF.

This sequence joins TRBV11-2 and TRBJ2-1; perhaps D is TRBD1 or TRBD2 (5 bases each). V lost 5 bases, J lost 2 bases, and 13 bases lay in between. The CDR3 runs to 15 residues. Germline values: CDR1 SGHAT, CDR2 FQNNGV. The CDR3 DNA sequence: TGTGCCAGCAGCCAGGGACGAGCAACCTACAATGAGCAGTTCTTC. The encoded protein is CASSQGRATYNEQFF.

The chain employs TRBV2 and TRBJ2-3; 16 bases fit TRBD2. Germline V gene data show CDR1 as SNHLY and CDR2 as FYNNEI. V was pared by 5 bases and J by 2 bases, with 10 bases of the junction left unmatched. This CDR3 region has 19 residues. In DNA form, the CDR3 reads TGTGCCAGCAGTCCCCTGGGACTAGCGGGGGGGCCGTACACAGATACGCAGTATTTT. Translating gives CASSPLGLAGGPYTDTQYF. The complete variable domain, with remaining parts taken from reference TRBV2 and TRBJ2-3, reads EPEVTQTPSHQVTQMGQEVILRCVPISNHLYFYWYRQILGQKVEFLVSFYNNEISEKSEIFDDQFSVERPDGSNFTLKIRSTKLEDSAMYFCASSPLGLAGGPYTDTQYFGPGTRLTVL.

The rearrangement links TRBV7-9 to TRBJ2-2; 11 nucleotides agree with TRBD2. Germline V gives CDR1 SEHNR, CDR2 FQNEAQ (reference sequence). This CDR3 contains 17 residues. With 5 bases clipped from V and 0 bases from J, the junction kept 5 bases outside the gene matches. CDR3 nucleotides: TGTGCCAGCAGCCCACGACTAGCGGGGACGAACACCGGGGAGCTGTTTTTT. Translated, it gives CASSPRLAGTNTGELFF. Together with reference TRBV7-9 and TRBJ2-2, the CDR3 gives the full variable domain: DTGVSQNPRHKITKRGQNVTFRCDPISEHNRLYWYRQTLGQGPEFLTYFQNEAQLEKSRLLSDRFSAERPKGSFSTLEIQRTEQGDSAMYLCASSPRLAGTNTGELFFGEGSRLTVL.

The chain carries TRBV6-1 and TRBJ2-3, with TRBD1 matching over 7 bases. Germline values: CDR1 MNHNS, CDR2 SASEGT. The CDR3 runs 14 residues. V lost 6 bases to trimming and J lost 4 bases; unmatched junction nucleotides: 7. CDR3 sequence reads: CASRDRVPSDTQYF. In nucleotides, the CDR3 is TGTGCCAGCAGAGACAGGGTGCCTTCAGATACGCAGTATTTT.

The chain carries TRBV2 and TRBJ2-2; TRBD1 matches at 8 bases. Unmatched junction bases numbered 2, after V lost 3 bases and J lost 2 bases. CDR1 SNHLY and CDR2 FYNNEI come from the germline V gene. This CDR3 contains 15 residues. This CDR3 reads CASSEDRDNTGELFF. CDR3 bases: TGTGCCAGCAGTGAGGACAGGGACAACACCGGGGAGCTGTTTTTT. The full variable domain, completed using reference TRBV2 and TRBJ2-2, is EPEVTQTPSHQVTQMGQEVILRCVPISNHLYFYWYRQILGQKVEFLVSFYNNEISEKSEIFDDQFSVERPDGSNFTLKIRSTKLEDSAMYFCASSEDRDNTGELFFGEGSRLTVL.

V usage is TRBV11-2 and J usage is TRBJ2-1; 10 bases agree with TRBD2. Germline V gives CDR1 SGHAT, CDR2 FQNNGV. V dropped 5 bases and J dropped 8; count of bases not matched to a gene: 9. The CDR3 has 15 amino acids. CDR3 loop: CASSILAGSFHEQFF. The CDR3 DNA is TGTGCCAGCAGCATACTAGCGGGGTCTTTTCATGAGCAGTTCTTC.

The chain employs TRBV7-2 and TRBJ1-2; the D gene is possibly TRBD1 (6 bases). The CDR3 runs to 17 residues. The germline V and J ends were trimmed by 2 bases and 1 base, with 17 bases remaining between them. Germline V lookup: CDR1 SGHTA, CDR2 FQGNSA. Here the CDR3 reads CASSLRQGNSVNYGYTF. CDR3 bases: TGTGCCAGCAGCTTAAGGCAGGGGAATTCGGTTAACTATGGCTACACCTTC.

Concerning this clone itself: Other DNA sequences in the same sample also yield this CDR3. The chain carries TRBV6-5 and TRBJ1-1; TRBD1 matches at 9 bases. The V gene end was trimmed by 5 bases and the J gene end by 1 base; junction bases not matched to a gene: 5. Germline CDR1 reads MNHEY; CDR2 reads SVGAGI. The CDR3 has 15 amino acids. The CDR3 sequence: CASSRRQGGNTEAFF. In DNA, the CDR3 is TGTGCCAGCAGTCGACGACAGGGGGGGAACACTGAAGCTTTCTTT.

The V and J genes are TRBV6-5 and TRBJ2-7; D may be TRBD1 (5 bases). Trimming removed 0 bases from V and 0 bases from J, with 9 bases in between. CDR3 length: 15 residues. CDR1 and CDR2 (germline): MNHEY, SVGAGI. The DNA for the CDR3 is TGTGCCAGCAGTTACTCCACAGGAAGCTCCTACGAGCAGTACTTC. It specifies CASSYSTGSSYEQYF.

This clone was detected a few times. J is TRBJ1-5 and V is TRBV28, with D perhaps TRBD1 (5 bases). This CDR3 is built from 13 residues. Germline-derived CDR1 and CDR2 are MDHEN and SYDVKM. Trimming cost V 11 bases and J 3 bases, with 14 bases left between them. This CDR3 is CAGGGKVNQPQHF. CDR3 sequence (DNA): TGTGCCGGCGGGGGAAAGGTCAATCAGCCCCAGCATTTT.

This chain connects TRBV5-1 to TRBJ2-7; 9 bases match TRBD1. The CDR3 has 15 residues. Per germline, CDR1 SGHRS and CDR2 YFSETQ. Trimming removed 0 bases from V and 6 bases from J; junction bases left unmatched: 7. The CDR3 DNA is TGCGCCAGCAGCTTGGAGCCGGGACAGGGTATCGAGCAGTACTTC. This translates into CASSLEPGQGIEQYF.

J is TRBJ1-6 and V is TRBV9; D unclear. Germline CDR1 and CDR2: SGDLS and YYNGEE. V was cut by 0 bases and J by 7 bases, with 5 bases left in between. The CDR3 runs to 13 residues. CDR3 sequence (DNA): TGTGCCAGCAGCGTAGGAGCCAATTCACCCCTCCACTTT. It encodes CASSVGANSPLHF.

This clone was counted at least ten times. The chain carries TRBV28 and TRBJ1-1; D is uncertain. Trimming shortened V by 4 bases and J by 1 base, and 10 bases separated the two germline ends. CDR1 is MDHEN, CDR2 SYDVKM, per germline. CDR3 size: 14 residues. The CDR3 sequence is CASSSWRGNTEAFF. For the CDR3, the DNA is TGTGCCAGCAGTTCGTGGCGGGGGAACACTGAAGCTTTCTTT.